Below, 6 T cell receptor beta chains from the same sample are listed, as sequenced in a study of radiation and T cells in renal cell carcinoma. Sequenced by immunoSEQ multiplex PCR; TCRdb stores in-frame clones only, minus some. The sample has around 81,000 clones; just under 85% are singletons. Specified time point: blood 4 weeks post-SBRT, at nephrectomy. Treatment reported: 15 Gy SBRT to primary tumor, nephrectomy 4 weeks later. The sample in question was blood, obtained from a patient whose treatment included radiotherapy and nephrectomy. The receptors come from a man aged 50 to 60 with renal cell carcinoma.

The J gene is TRBJ2-3, the V gene TRBV30, with 7 bases that match TRBD1. Germline V gives CDR1 GTSNPN, CDR2 SVGIG (reference sequence). The CDR3 has 12 amino acids. V was pared by 0 bases and J by 6 bases, with 0 bases of the junction left unmatched. CDR3 coding DNA: TGTGCCTGGAGTGTGGGACAGGATACGCAGTATTTT. This encodes CAWSVGQDTQYF.

This clone has a handful of counts. The rearrangement joins TRBV6-5 to TRBJ2-7; 8 bases map to TRBD2. V was pared by 6 bases and J by 3 bases, with 10 bases of the junction left unmatched. This CDR3 has 15 residues. Germline V gene sequence: CDR1 MNHEY, CDR2 SVGAGI. The CDR3 DNA reads as TGTGCCAGCAGGAGGAGCGGGAGTGTAGGCTACGAGCAGTACTTC. This translates into CASRRSGSVGYEQYF.

Written as DNA, the CDR3 is TGCGCCAGCAGCTTGGAACAGGGGGCTCTGTATGGCTACACCTTC. This codes for CASSLEQGALYGYTF. The chain uses TRBV5-1 and TRBJ1-2; 9 bases align to TRBD1. Germline CDR1 is SGHRS and CDR2 is YFSETQ. Trimming at V came to 0 bases and at J to 5 bases, leaving 5 bases not matched to a gene. CDR3 length: 15 residues.

The chain carries TRBV5-1 and TRBJ2-7, with D uncertain. The length of the CDR3 is 17 residues. Germline loops: CDR1 SGHRS, CDR2 YFSETQ. Between the trimmed V and J ends, which lost 1 base and 2 bases, there was a span of 19 bases. As DNA, the CDR3 is TGCGCCAGCAGCTTGTTAGGTCGCGGCCCCCCGGCCTACGAGCAGTACTTC. Its translation is CASSLLGRGPPAYEQYF. Together with reference TRBV5-1 and TRBJ2-7, the CDR3 gives the full variable domain: KAGVTQTPRYLIKTRGQQVTLSCSPISGHRSVSWYQQTPGQGLQFLFEYFSETQRNKGNFPGRFSGRQFSNSRSEMNVSTLELGDSALYLCASSLLGRGPPAYEQYFGPGTRLTVT.

CDR3: CASSLRGATYNEQFF. In DNA, the CDR3 is TGCGCCAGCAGTTTGAGGGGGGCTACCTACAATGAGCAGTTCTTC. This chain connects TRBV5-1 to TRBJ2-1; D is possibly TRBD1 or TRBD2 (6 bases each). Germline V gene data show CDR1 as SGHRS and CDR2 as YFSETQ. Deletions cut 5 bases from V and 2 bases from J, with 14 bases between. The length of the CDR3 is 15 residues.

This sequence joins TRBV30 and TRBJ1-3; D unresolved. V was trimmed by 2 bases and J by 9 bases, leaving 29 bases between them. The CDR3 loop spans 18 amino acids. From germline, CDR1 is GTSNPN and CDR2 SVGIG (reference sequence). CDR3 amino acids: CAWSQTAGLTRFRVTIYF. The CDR3 coding sequence is TGTGCCTGGAGTCAGACGGCCGGACTGACCCGCTTTAGGGTCACCATATATTTT.